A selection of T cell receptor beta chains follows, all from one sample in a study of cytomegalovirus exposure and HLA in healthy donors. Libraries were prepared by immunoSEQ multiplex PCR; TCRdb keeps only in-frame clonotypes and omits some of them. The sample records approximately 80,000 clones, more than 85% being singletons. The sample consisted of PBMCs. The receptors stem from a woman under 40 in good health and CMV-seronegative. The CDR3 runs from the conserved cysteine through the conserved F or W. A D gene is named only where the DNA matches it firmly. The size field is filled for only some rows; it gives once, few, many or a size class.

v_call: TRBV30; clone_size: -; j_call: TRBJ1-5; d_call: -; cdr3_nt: TGTGCCTGGAGTCCCGGTTACGGTCAGCCCCAGCATTTT; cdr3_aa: CAWSPGYGQPQHF
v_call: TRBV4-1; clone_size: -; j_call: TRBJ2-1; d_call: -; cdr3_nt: TGCGCCAGCAGCCAGGTGGGAGGAACTCCCAATGAGCAGTTCTTC; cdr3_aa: CASSQVGGTPNEQFF
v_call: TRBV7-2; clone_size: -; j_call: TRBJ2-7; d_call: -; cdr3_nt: TGTGCCAGCAGCCTAGACAGACTAGCCTACGAGCAGTACTTC; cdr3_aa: CASSLDRLAYEQYF
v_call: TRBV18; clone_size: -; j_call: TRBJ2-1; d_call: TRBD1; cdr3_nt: TGTGCCAGCTCACCAGGGACAGGGGGCTCCTACAATGAGCAGTTCTTC; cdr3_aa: CASSPGTGGSYNEQFF
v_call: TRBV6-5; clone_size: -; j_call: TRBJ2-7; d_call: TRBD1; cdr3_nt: TGTGCCAGCAGTCGGGGACAGACCCAAACCTACGAGCAGTACTTC; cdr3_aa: CASSRGQTQTYEQYF
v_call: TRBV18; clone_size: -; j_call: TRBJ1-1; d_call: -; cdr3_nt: TGTGCCAGCTCACCAAACTATCGGGGCACTGAAGCTTTCTTT; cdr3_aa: CASSPNYRGTEAFF
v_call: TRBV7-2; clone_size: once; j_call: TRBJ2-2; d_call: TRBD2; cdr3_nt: TGTGCCAGCAGGCCTCTAGCGGGGGGGCGACGAACCGGGGAGCTGTTTTTT; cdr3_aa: CASRPLAGGRRTGELFF
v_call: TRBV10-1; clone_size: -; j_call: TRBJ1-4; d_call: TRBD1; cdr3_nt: TGCGCCAGCAGTATCCGACAGGGGGCAACTAATGAAAAACTGTTTTTT; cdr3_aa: CASSIRQGATNEKLFF
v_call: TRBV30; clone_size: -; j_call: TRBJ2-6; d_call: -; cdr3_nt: TGTGCCTGGAGCGGACAGTCCGGGGCCAACGTCCTGACTTTC; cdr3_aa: CAWSGQSGANVLTF
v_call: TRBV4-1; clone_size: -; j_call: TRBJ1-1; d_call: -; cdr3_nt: TGCGCCAGCAGCCAAGCTCCGGCAGGGCAAAATGAAGCTTTCTTT; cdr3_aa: CASSQAPAGQNEAFF
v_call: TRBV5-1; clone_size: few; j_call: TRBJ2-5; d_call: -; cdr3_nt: TGCGCCAGCAGCTTGGTAAAGACCCAGTACTTC; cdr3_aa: CASSLVKTQYF
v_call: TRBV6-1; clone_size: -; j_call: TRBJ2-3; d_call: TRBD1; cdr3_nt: TGTGCCAACGAACAGGGGGCGCATGTGGGAGATACGCAGTATTTT; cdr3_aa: CANEQGAHVGDTQYF
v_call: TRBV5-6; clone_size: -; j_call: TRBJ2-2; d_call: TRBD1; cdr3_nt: TGTGCCAGCAATTGGCAGGGGGCGCATACCGGGGAGCTGTTTTTT; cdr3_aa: CASNWQGAHTGELFF
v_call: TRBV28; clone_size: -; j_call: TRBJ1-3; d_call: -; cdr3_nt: TGTGCCAGCATAAGGAGCTCTGGAAACACCATATATTTT; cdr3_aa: CASIRSSGNTIYF
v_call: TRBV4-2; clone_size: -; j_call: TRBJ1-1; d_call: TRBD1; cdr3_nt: TGTGCCAGCAGCCAGGATACCGCAGGGGGCGAGGATGAAGCTTTCTTT; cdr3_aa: CASSQDTAGGEDEAFF
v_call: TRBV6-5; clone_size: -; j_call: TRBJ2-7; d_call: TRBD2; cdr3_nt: TGTGCCAGCAGTGGGACTAGCGGGAGTCACGAGCAGTACTTC; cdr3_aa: CASSGTSGSHEQYF
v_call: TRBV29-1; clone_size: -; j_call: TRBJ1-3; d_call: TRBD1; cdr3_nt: TGCAGCGTGGCTACCGGGACAGGGGTTCCGGGTGCTGGAAACACCATATATTTT; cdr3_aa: CSVATGTGVPGAGNTIYF
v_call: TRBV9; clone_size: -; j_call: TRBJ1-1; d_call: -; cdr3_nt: TGTGCCAGCAGCGTAGGGAGGAGGGCCCCTGAAGCTTTCTTT; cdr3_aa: CASSVGRRAPEAFF
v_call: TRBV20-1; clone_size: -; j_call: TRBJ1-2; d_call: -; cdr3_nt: TGCAGTGCTAGACAAAACTATGGCTACACCTTC; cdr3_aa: CSARQNYGYTF
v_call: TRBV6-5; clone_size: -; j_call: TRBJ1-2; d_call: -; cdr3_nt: TGTGCCAGCAGTTACTCGGCAGGGCCCAACTATGGCTACACCTTC; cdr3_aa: CASSYSAGPNYGYTF
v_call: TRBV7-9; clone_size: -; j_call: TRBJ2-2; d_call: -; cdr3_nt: TGTGCCAGCAGCTTAGCCCTGATACCCAGAAACACCGGGGAGCTGTTTTTT; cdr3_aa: CASSLALIPRNTGELFF
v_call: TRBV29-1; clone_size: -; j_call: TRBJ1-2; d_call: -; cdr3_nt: TGCAGCGTTGAAGGACTGTCCTATGGCTACACCTTC; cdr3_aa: CSVEGLSYGYTF
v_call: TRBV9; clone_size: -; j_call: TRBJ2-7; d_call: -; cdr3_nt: TGTGCCAGCAGCCCCCGAAGACAATTCTCCTACGAGCAGTACTTC; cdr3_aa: CASSPRRQFSYEQYF
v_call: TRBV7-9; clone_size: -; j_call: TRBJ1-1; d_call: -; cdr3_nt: TGTGCCAGCAGCTTAGCGTATAGGGGTAACACTGAAGCTTTCTTT; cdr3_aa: CASSLAYRGNTEAFF
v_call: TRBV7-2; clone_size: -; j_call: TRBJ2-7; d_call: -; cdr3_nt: TGTGCCAGCAGCTCAGGCCCTCAGATAAGCTCCTACGAGCAGTACTTC; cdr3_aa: CASSSGPQISSYEQYF
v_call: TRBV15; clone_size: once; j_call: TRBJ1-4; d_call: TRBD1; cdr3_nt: TGTGCCACCAGCAGAGAATACTGGACAGGGCCTAATGAAAAACTGTTTTTT; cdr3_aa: CATSREYWTGPNEKLFF
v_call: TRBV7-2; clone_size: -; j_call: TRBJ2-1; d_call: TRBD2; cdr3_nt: TGTGCCAGCAGCCCCCCGGGACTAGCGGGGTACAATGAGCAGTTCTTC; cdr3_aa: CASSPPGLAGYNEQFF
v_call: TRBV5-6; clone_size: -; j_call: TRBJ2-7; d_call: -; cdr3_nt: TGTGCCAGCAGCTTGGAAGGCGGGGCCTACGAGCAGTACTTC; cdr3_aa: CASSLEGGAYEQYF
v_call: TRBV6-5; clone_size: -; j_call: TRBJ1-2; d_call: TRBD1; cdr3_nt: TGTGCCAGCAGTGCGGACAGGGGAGTTAACTATGGCTACACCTTC; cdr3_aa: CASSADRGVNYGYTF
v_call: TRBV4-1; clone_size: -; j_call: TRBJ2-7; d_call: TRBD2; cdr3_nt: TGCGCCAGCAGCACACCGACTAGCGGCAGATACGAGCAGTACTTC; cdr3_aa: CASSTPTSGRYEQYF
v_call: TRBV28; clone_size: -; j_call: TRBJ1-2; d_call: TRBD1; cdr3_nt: TGTGCCAGCACAACACCGGGACAGGGGGACTATGGCTACACCTTC; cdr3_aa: CASTTPGQGDYGYTF
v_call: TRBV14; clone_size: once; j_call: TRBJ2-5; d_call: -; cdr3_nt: TGTGCCAGCAGCCAAGTTTCGGCCAGGTACCAAGAGACCCAGTACTTC; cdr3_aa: CASSQVSARYQETQYF
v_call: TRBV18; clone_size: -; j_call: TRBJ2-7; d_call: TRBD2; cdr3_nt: TGTGCCAGCTCCCGGGCTAGCGGGGTCGAGCAGTACTTC; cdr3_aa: CASSRASGVEQYF
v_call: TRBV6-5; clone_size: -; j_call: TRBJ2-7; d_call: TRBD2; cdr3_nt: TGTGCCAGCAGGTGGACTCTAGCGGGGGCCTACGAGCAGTACTTC; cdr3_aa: CASRWTLAGAYEQYF
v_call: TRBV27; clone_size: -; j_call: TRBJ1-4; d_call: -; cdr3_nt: TGTGCCAGCAAAACAGGAGGGAATGAAAAACTGTTTTTT; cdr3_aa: CASKTGGNEKLFF
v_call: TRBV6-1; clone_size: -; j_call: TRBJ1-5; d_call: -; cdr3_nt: TGTGCCAGCAGTGCGGGGGAGCCCCAGCATTTT; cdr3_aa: CASSAGEPQHF
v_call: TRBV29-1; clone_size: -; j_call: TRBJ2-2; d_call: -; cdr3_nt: TGCAGCGTTGAAGATCCCAGGGACACCGGGGAGCTGTTTTTT; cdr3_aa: CSVEDPRDTGELFF
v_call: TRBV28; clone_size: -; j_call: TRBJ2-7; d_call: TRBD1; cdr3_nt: TGTGCCAGCAACCGGTGGGTGGACAGGGTGCCTTTATACGAGCAGTACTTC; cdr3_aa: CASNRWVDRVPLYEQYF
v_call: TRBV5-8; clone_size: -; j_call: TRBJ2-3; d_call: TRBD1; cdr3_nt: TGTGCCAGCAGCTCCTTCCCCGGGACAGGGCAACCCACAGATACGCAGTATTTT; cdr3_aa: CASSSFPGTGQPTDTQYF
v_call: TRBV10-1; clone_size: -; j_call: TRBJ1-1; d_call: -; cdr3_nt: TGCGCCAGCAGTGAGTACGTGGGGGCTGGTACTGAAGCTTTCTTT; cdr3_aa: CASSEYVGAGTEAFF
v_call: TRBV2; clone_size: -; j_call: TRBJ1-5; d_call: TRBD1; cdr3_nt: TGTGCCAGCAGCCCGGACAGGGACAATCAGCCCCAGCATTTT; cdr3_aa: CASSPDRDNQPQHF
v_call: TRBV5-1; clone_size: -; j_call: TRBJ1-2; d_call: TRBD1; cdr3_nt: TGCGCCAGCAGCTGGGGTAGGGGGCCAGGAGCCTACACCTTC; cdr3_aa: CASSWGRGPGAYTF
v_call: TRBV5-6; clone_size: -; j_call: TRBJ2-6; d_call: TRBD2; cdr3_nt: TGTGCCAGCAGCTTCTTGCCTAGCGGGGGGGCTCCTGGGGCCAACGTCCTGACTTTC; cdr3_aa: CASSFLPSGGAPGANVLTF
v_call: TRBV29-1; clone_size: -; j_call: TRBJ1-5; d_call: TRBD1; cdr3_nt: TGCAGCGTCCGCCGGGACAGGGGGCTCTATCGGCCCCAGCATTTT; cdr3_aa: CSVRRDRGLYRPQHF